Described below is a single TCR beta chain sequence and its context. Its matching antigen is unknown. Assay used: immunoSEQ multiplex PCR; TCRdb lists only in-frame clones, some missing. The table includes under 11,000 clones, around 68% detected once. The tumor samples were collected prior to definitive surgery or chemotherapy. The data originate from a study of high-grade serous ovarian cancer treatment subgroups. Study conclusions and caveats: Only CDR3 was analyzed; CDR1 and CDR2 were not. TCR clonal relatedness correlated positively with neoantigen level. Same-patient tumor repertoires overlapped at about 0.1 to 0.79; different patients barely overlapped. Bulk tumor TCR sequencing gave no spatial information.

CDR1 and CDR2 (germline): SGHTA, FQGNSA. The CDR3 totals 14 residues. J lost 12 bases, V lost 3 bases, and 9 bases had no gene match. V is TRBV7-2 and J is TRBJ2-1; 9 positions agree with TRBD1. This TCR was recovered from a human donor with high-grade serous ovarian cancer. Sequencing was performed on tumor tissue. The CDR3, as DNA: TGTGCCAGCAGCTTGGGGGGACAGGGCCTCTGGCAGTTCTTC. Translating gives CASSLGGQGLWQFF.